Shown below are 16 T cell receptor beta chains from a single sample sequenced in a study of OX40 agonist ivuxolimab in advanced cancers. Library preparation used the immunoSEQ multiplex PCR assay. Imported from immuneACCESS, the table was reduced by TCRdb to in-frame sequences with V and J called. These copies leave out some clones; in studies compared against another copy, an unresolved V gene accounts for under half, and the cause of the remainder is not known. This sample gives 35,000 to 50,000 clones in total; 80% to 95% of them show up just once. Of the sample, around 20% is held by the ten largest clones. The specimen was CD4+ or CD8+ T cells sorted from blood, collected in a trial of the OX40 agonist ivuxolimab. These receptors came from an adult with an advanced solid tumor such as melanoma, head and neck, liver or kidney cancer.

The chain links TRBV4-1 to TRBJ2-5; 8 bases are shared with TRBD2. The ends lost 2 bases at V and 4 bases at J; junction bases unmatched: 15. This CDR3 region has 18 residues. The V gene's germline CDR1 is MGHRA and CDR2 YSYEKL. As DNA, the CDR3 is TGCGCCAGCAGCCAACGGGACGCCCAGCGGGAGCTGGGAGAGACCCAGTACTTC. Translation gives CASSQRDAQRELGETQYF.

CDR3 sequence reads: CASSLSPYEQYF. The DNA of the CDR3 is TGCGCCAGCAGCTTGTCCCCCTACGAGCAGTACTTC. The chain recombines TRBV5-1 with TRBJ2-7; D remains ambiguous. Germline V gene data show CDR1 as SGHRS and CDR2 as YFSETQ. Trimming removed 1 base from V and 2 bases from J, with 4 bases in between. This CDR3 comprises 12 residues. Variable domain in full (rest from reference TRBV5-1 and TRBJ2-7): KAGVTQTPRYLIKTRGQQVTLSCSPISGHRSVSWYQQTPGQGLQFLFEYFSETQRNKGNFPGRFSGRQFSNSRSEMNVSTLELGDSALYLCASSLSPYEQYFGPGTRLTVT.

This chain connects TRBV29-1 to TRBJ2-4; D gene ambiguous. The DNA end lines up better with TRBJ2-7; the J call may be wrong. This CDR3 has 13 amino acids. The germline CDR1 and CDR2 sequences are SQVTM and ANQGSEA. The CDR3: CSVEPGNTYEQYF. The CDR3 DNA reads as TGCAGCGTTGAACCTGGAAATACCTACGAGCAGTACTTC.

This rearrangement joins TRBV19 to TRBJ2-1, with 7 bases lining up with TRBD1. CDR1 LNHDA and CDR2 SQIVND come from the germline V gene (reference sequence). This CDR3 contains 12 residues. Trimming at V came to 6 bases and at J to 6 bases, leaving 2 bases not matched to a gene. CDR3 in DNA: TGTGCCAGTAGAACAGGGGCCAATGAGCAGTTCTTC. Encoded protein: CASRTGANEQFF.

In nucleotides, the CDR3 is TGTGCCAGCAGCCTACTTGGGGCCGGACTAGAGCTCTACGAGCAGTACTTC. This gives the protein CASSLLGAGLELYEQYF. This chain uses TRBV11-3 with TRBJ2-7; TRBD2 matches 7 bases. J was trimmed by 3 bases and V by 5 bases; bases with no gene match: 16. This CDR3 contains 17 residues. Germline-derived CDR1 and CDR2 are SGHNT and YENEEA.

This chain uses TRBV7-6 with TRBJ2-1; 11 bases match TRBD2. CDR3 size: 16 residues. After removal of 5 bases from V and 1 base from J, the junction contained 4 bases not matched to a gene. Germline-derived CDR1 and CDR2 are SGHVS and FNYEAQ. The CDR3 DNA reads TGTGCCAGCAGCACGGGACTAGCGGATTCCTACAATGAGCAGTTCTTC. Amino acids: CASSTGLADSYNEQFF.

V and J are TRBV29-1 and TRBJ2-2; 9 bases match TRBD2. The germline gives CDR1 SQVTM, CDR2 ANQGSEA. The CDR3 runs 15 residues. J was trimmed by 8 bases and V by 6 bases; bases with no gene match: 13. As DNA, the CDR3 is TGCAGCGTCATACCGGGACTAGCATTATCAGGGGAGCTGTTTTTT. It yields the protein CSVIPGLALSGELFF.

The V gene is TRBV27, the J gene TRBJ2-7; D gene ambiguous. The V gene's germline CDR1 is MNHEY and CDR2 SMNVEV (reference sequence). This CDR3 has 12 amino acids. CDR3 coding DNA: TGTGCAACAGCGACTGACTCCTACGAGCAGTACTTC. This codes for CATATDSYEQYF.

The rearrangement links TRBV6-5 to TRBJ1-2; 7 positions match TRBD1. J lost 5 bases, V lost 7 bases, and 10 bases had no gene match. CDR1 and CDR2 (germline): MNHEY, SVGAGI. The CDR3 covers 14 residues. CDR3 region: CASTDKGARYGYTF. The DNA for the CDR3 is TGTGCCAGCACCGATAAGGGGGCCAGGTATGGCTACACCTTC.

The chain links TRBV5-1 to TRBJ2-7; TRBD2 matches 7 bases. The trim removed 4 bases at V and 0 bases at J, leaving 10 bases unmatched. CDR1 is SGHRS, CDR2 YFSETQ, per germline. This CDR3 has 16 amino acids. CDR3 sequence: CASSALAEEVSYEQYF. The DNA for the CDR3 is TGCGCCAGCAGCGCGCTAGCGGAGGAGGTCTCCTACGAGCAGTACTTC.

The V and J genes are TRBV15 and TRBJ2-1; D is undetermined. Germline CDR1 LNHNV, CDR2 YYDKDF (reference sequence). This CDR3 spans 16 amino acids. The V end was cut by 0 bases, the J end by 0 bases, with 9 bases between. CDR3 DNA: TGTGCCACCAGCAGAGATTTAGGGAACTCCTACAATGAGCAGTTCTTC. Translation: CATSRDLGNSYNEQFF.

This clone was observed once. The chain joins TRBV9 to TRBJ2-1, with no clear D. This CDR3 contains 16 residues. The germline gives CDR1 SGDLS, CDR2 YYNGEE. V was pared by 0 bases and J by 2 bases, with 12 bases between. The CDR3 region has the DNA TGTGCCAGCAGCGTAGACGGGCCGTTCCCCTACAATGAGCAGTTCTTC. This sequence encodes CASSVDGPFPYNEQFF.

V gene TRBV5-4 combines with J gene TRBJ2-5, with D possibly being TRBD2 (6 bases). Germline V gene lookup returns CDR1 SGHNT and CDR2 YYREEE (reference sequence). Trimming took 2 bases from V and 5 from J, leaving 13 bases between them. CDR3 length: 14 residues. The CDR3 coding sequence is TGTGCCAGCAGCTTTAGCGGATGGGGGGAGACCCAGTACTTC. Protein sequence: CASSFSGWGETQYF.

J is TRBJ1-1 and V is TRBV11-1, with D perhaps matching TRBD1 (5 bases). This CDR3 is built from 15 residues. The ends were cut back, 1 base at V and 3 bases at J, with 12 bases in the middle. CDR1 and CDR2 from the germline V gene are SGHAT and FQDESV (reference sequence). This CDR3 is CASSLVRGTYTEAFF. DNA of the CDR3: TGTGCCAGCAGCTTAGTTCGCGGGACCTACACTGAAGCTTTCTTT.

Details on this clone: This CDR3 is also generated by other DNA sequences in the sample. The gene calls are TRBV14 and TRBJ2-5; 12 positions match TRBD2. The CDR3 contains 13 residues. The trim removed 4 bases at V and 7 bases at J, leaving 1 base unmatched. Germline assignment: CDR1 SGHDN and CDR2 FVKESK. In nucleotides, the CDR3 is TGTGCCAGCAGCCTGGGACTAGCGGGGACCCAGTACTTC. This sequence encodes CASSLGLAGTQYF.

In its sample, this clone was seen once. This chain connects TRBV19 to TRBJ2-1; D ambiguous. CDR3 length equals 17 residues. CDR1 and CDR2 from the germline V gene are LNHDA and SQIVND (reference sequence). V shed 5 bases and J shed 3 bases, with 20 bases lying between them. The CDR3 coding sequence is TGTGCCAGTAGTCTCCCCGACGCGGAGTTAGGCTACAATGAGCAGTTCTTC. Its translation: CASSLPDAELGYNEQFF. Full variable domain (missing parts from reference TRBV19 and TRBJ2-1): DGGITQSPKYLFRKEGQNVTLSCEQNLNHDAMYWYRQDPGQGLRLIYYSQIVNDFQKGDIAEGYSVSREKKESFPLTVTSAQKNPTAFYLCASSLPDAELGYNEQFFGPGTRLTVL.